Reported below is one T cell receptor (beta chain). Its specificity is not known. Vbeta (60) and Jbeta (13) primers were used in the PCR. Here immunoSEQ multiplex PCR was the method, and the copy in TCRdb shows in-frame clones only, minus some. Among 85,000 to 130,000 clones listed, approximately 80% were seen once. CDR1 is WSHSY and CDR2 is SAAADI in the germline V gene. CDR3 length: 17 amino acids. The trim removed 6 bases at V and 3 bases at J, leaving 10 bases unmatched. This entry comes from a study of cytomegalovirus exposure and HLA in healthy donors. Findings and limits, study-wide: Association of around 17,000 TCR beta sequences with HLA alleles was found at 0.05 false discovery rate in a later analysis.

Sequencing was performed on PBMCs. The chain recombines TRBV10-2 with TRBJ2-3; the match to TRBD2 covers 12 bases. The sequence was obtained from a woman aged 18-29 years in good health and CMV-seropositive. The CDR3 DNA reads TGCGCCAGCAGACCCTCAGGGACTAGCGGGTTGACAGATACGCAGTATTTT. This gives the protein CASRPSGTSGLTDTQYF.